The rows below give T cell receptor beta chains drawn from one sample of a study of blood T cell repertoires in COVID-19. This table comes from immunoSEQ multiplex PCR, and its TCRdb copy is limited to in-frame clones, with some not included. The data hold 310,000 or so clones, with 85% to 90% observed a single time. The material sequenced was PBMCs or T cells enriched from blood (not recorded which). These receptors all come from a woman aged 18-30 years with acute COVID-19. Both conserved end residues are part of each CDR3. The size of a clone is reported for some rows only, either as once, few or many, or as a class for expanded clones.

V gene	J gene	clone size	CDR3 protein
TRBV7-6	TRBJ2-3	NA	CASSPLAGLNTDTQYF
TRBV19	TRBJ1-2	NA	CASSIPGIISYGYTF
TRBV5-6	TRBJ2-3	NA	CASSLYRSRDF
TRBV3-1/TRBV3-2	TRBJ2-5	NA	CASSQLRDRGGGKETQYF
TRBV30	TRBJ1-5	NA	CAWTGAPNQPQHF
TRBV27	TRBJ2-7	NA	CASSISGGHAYEQYF
TRBV30	TRBJ2-6	once	CAWSPWTSGSGANVLTF
TRBV23-1	TRBJ2-2	NA	CASSQAGGHTGELFF
TRBV29-1	TRBJ2-1	NA	CSVGLRDSYNEQFF
TRBV5-8	TRBJ2-7	NA	CASSPRRVTSGKSRYEQYF
TRBV5-6	TRBJ2-3	NA	CASSLEQGSQYF
TRBV19	TRBJ1-5	NA	CASAGSKGVYSNQPQHF
TRBV7-9	TRBJ2-1	NA	CASTRTEPSSYNEQFF
TRBV7-9	TRBJ2-1	once	CASSPLAGRVFF
TRBV6-5	TRBJ1-5	NA	CASSYTGAKSQPQHF
TRBV12-3/TRBV12-4	TRBJ2-4	NA	CASTQGPIQYF
TRBV11-2	TRBJ2-1	NA	CASSFGGSYNEQFF
TRBV27	TRBJ1-6	NA	CASMGTGNSPLHF
TRBV6-5	TRBJ2-7	NA	CASSYSGAGPYEQYF
TRBV18	TRBJ2-7	NA	CASSLTASYEQYF
TRBV24-1	TRBJ2-7	NA	CATSGLNTYEQYF
TRBV6-2/TRBV6-3	TRBJ1-3	NA	CASSPDRVFGNTIYF
TRBV3-1/TRBV3-2	TRBJ2-3	NA	CASSWGLAGSSTDTQYF
TRBV11-2	TRBJ1-2	once	CASSLDRNYGYTF
TRBV15	TRBJ1-3	NA	CATSRDLQGLSSGNTIYF
TRBV7-2	TRBJ2-7	NA	CASRSRGEGSYEQYF
TRBV6-5	TRBJ2-5	NA	CASSYGGNQETQYF
TRBV5-1	TRBJ2-7	NA	CASSFGGYEQYF
TRBV2	TRBJ2-3	NA	CASSEVGGLAGVTDTQYF
TRBV21-1	TRBJ2-7	NA	CASSLGGQTPRQYF
TRBV5-1	TRBJ2-1	NA	CASSSGTSPPTQFF
TRBV5-4	TRBJ1-1	NA	CASSYPGRGTEAFF
TRBV7-2	TRBJ2-7	NA	CASSLIRDRGYEQYF
TRBV7-2	TRBJ1-1	NA	CASSSTTGGNAEAFF
TRBV4-1	TRBJ1-4	NA	CASSQKSAVRDEKLFF
TRBV28	TRBJ2-7	NA	CASSLKSGRGNF
TRBV6-5	TRBJ2-7	NA	CASSYLGRGLDYEQYF
TRBV19	TRBJ2-1	NA	CASSQPWTGLGVGNEQFF
TRBV29-1	TRBJ2-3	NA	CSASSGDFTDTQYF